This T cell receptor (beta chain) was sequenced for a study of CD8 T cells in ankylosing spondylitis. Findings and limits, study-wide: Several highly homologous variants made up a TCR beta motif that seemed to typify ankylosing spondylitis blood.

The CDR3 totals 16 residues. The germline CDR1 and CDR2 sequences are MDHEN and SYDVKM. The V segment lost 6 bases and the J segment 0 bases; nucleotides outside the gene matches: 10. A single record per CDR3 protein comes from TCRdb applying MiXCR to the 5' RACE reads. The repertoire includes 700,000 to 850,000 distinct CDR3 sequences, approximately 10% of them detected once, and approximately 0.51% sits in the top ten. About this clonotype: Its antigen is not known.

This clonotype originated in a male donor with ankylosing spondylitis. Sequencing was performed on blood, either unsorted or a sorted T cell fraction (not recorded which). The rearrangement joins TRBV28 to TRBJ1-2; TRBD1 matches 7 bases. CDR3 nucleotide sequence: TGTGCCAGCAGGCGTCGGACAGGTGGAGCTAACTATGGCTACACCTTC. The encoded protein is CASRRRTGGANYGYTF.